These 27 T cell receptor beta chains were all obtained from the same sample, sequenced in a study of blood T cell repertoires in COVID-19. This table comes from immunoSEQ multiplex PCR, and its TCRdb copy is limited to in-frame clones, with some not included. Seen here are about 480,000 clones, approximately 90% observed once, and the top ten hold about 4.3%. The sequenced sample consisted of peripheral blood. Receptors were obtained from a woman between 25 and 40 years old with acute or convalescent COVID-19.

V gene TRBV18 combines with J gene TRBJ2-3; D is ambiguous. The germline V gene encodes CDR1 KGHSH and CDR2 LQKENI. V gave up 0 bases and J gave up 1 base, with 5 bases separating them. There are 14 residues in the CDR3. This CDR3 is CASSPPLGTDTQYF. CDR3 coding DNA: TGTGCCAGCTCACCACCACTCGGCACAGATACGCAGTATTTT. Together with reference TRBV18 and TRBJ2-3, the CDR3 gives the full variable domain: NAGVMQNPRHLVRRRGQEARLRCSPMKGHSHVYWYRQLPEEGLKFMVYLQKENIIDESGMPKERFSAEFPKEGPSILRIQQVVRGDSAAYFCASSPPLGTDTQYFGPGTRLTVL.

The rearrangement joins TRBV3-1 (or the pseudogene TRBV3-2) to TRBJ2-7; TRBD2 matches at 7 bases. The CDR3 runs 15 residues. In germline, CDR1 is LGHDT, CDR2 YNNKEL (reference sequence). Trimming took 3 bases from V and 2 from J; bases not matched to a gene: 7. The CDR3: CASSQATSKAYEQYF. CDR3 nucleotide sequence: TGTGCCAGCAGCCAGGCGACTAGCAAGGCCTACGAGCAGTACTTC.

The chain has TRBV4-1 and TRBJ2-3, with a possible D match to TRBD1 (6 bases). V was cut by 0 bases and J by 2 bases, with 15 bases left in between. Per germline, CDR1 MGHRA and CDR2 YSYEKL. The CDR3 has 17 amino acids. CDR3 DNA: TGCGCCAGCAGCCAAGAGGGCCGCGACAGGTACACAGATACGCAGTATTTT. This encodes CASSQEGRDRYTDTQYF.

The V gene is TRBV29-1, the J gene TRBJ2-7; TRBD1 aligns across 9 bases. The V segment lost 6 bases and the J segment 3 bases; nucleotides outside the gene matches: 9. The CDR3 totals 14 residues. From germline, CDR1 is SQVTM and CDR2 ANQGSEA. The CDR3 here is CSVGPGTGIYEQYF. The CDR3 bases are TGCAGCGTGGGACCCGGGACAGGGATCTACGAGCAGTACTTC.

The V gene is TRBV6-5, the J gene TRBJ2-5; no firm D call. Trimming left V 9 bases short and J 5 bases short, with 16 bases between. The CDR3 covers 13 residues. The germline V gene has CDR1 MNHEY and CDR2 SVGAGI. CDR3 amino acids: CARSLRLWETQYF. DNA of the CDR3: TGTGCCAGATCTCTCAGGTTGTGGGAGACCCAGTACTTC.

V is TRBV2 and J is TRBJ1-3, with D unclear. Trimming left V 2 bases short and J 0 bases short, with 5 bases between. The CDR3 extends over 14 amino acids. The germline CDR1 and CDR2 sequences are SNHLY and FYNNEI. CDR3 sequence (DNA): TGTGCCAGCAGTGAAAACAGCTCTGGAAACACCATATATTTT. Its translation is CASSENSSGNTIYF. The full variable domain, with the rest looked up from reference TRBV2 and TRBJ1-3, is EPEVTQTPSHQVTQMGQEVILRCVPISNHLYFYWYRQILGQKVEFLVSFYNNEISEKSEIFDDQFSVERPDGSNFTLKIRSTKLEDSAMYFCASSENSSGNTIYFGEGSWLTVV.

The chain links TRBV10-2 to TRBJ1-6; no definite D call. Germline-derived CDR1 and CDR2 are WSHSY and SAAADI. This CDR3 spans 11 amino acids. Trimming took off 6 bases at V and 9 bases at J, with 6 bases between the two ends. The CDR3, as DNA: TGCGCCAGCAGCCCGGGTTCACCCCTCCACTTT. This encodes CASSPGSPLHF.

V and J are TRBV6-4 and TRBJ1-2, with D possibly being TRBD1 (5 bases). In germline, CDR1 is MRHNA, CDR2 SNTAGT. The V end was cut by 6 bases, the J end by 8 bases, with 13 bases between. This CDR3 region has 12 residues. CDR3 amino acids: CASRTGSGGYTF. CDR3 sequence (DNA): TGTGCCAGCAGAACAGGATCTGGCGGCTACACCTTC.

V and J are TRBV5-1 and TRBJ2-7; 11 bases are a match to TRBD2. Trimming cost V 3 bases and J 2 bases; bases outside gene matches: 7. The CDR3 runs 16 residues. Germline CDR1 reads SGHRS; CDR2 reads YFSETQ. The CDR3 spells CASSWPIAGGPYEQYF. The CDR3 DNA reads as TGCGCCAGCAGCTGGCCCATAGCGGGGGGGCCCTACGAGCAGTACTTC. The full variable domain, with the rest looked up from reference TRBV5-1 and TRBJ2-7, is KAGVTQTPRYLIKTRGQQVTLSCSPISGHRSVSWYQQTPGQGLQFLFEYFSETQRNKGNFPGRFSGRQFSNSRSEMNVSTLELGDSALYLCASSWPIAGGPYEQYFGPGTRLTVT.

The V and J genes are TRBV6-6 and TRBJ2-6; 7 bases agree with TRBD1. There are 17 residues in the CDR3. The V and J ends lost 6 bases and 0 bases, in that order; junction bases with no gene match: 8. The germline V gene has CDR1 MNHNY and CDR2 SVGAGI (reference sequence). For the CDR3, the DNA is TGTGCCAGCAGACGACCGGGACAGTACTCTGGGGCCAACGTCCTGACTTTC. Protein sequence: CASRRPGQYSGANVLTF.

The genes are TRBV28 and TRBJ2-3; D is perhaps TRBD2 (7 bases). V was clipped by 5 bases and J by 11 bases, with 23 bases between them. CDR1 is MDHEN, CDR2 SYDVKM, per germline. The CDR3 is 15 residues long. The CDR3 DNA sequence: TGTGCCAGCAGTCCCCCGGGGGGCCCATTTGGAATGCAGTATTTT. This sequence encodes CASSPPGGPFGMQYF. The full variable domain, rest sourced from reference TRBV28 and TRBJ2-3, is DVKVTQSSRYLVKRTGEKVFLECVQDMDHENMFWYRQDPGLGLRLIYFSYDVKMKEKGDIPEGYSVSREKKERFSLILESASTNQTSMYLCASSPPGGPFGMQYFGPGTRLTVL.

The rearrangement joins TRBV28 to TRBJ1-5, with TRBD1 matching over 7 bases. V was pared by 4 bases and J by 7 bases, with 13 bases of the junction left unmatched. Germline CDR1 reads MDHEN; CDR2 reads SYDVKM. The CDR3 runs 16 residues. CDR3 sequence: CASSSLGTARQQPQHF. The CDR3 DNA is TGTGCCAGCAGTTCACTCGGGACAGCCAGGCAACAGCCCCAGCATTTT. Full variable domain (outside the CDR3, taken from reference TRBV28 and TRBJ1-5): DVKVTQSSRYLVKRTGEKVFLECVQDMDHENMFWYRQDPGLGLRLIYFSYDVKMKEKGDIPEGYSVSREKKERFSLILESASTNQTSMYLCASSSLGTARQQPQHFGDGTRLSIL.

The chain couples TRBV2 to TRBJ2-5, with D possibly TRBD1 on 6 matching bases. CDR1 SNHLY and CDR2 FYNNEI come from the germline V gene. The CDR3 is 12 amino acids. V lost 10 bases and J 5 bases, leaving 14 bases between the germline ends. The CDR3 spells CATGQNLETQYF. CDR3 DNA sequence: TGTGCCACCGGACAGAACTTGGAGACCCAGTACTTC.

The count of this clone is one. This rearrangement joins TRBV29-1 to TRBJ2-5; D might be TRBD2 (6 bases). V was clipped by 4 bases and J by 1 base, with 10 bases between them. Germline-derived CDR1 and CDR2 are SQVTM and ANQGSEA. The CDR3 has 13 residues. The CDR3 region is CSVVRGSQETQYF. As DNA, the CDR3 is TGCAGCGTTGTGCGGGGAAGCCAAGAGACCCAGTACTTC.

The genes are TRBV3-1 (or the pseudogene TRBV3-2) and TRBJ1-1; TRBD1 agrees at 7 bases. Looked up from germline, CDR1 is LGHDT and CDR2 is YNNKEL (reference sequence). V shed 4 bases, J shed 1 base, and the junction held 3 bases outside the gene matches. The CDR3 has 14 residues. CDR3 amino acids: CASSRTGENTEAFF. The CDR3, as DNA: TGTGCCAGCAGCCGTACAGGGGAGAACACTGAAGCTTTCTTT.

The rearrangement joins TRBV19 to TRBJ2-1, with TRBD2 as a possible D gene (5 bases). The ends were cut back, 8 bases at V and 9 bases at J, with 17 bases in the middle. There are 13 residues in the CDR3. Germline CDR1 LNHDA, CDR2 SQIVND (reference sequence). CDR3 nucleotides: TGTGCCAGTTCGGGCGGGTCCACCGGTGAGCAGTTCTTC. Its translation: CASSGGSTGEQFF.

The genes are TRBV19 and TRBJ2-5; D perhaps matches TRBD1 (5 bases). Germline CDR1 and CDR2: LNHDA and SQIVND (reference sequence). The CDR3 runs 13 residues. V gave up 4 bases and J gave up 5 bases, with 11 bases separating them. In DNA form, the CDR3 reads TGTGCCAGTAGTAGCCAGGGTCGGGAGACCCAGTACTTC. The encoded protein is CASSSQGRETQYF.

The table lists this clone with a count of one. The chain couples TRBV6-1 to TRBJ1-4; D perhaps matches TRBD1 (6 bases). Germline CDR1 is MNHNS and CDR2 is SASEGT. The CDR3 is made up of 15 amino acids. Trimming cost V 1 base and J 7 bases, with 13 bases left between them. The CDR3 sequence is CASSEDRVMGEKLFF. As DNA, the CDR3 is TGTGCCAGCAGTGAAGACAGGGTAATGGGTGAAAAACTGTTTTTT.

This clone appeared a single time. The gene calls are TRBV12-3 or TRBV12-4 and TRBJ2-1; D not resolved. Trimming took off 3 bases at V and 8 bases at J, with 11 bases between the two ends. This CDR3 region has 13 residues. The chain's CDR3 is CASSFSEVHEQFF. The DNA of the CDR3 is TGTGCCAGCAGTTTCAGCGAGGTCCATGAGCAGTTCTTC.

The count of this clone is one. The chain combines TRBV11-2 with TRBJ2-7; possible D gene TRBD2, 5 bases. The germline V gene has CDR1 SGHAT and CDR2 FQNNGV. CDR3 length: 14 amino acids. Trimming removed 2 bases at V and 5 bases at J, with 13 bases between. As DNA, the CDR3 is TGTGCCAGCAGCTTATCAGCGGAATATCACGAGCAGTACTTC. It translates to CASSLSAEYHEQYF. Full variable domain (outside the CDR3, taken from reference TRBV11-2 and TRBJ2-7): EAGVAQSPRYKIIEKRQSVAFWCNPISGHATLYWYQQILGQGPKLLIQFQNNGVVDDSQLPKDRFSAERLKGVDSTLKIQPAKLEDSAVYLCASSLSAEYHEQYFGPGTRLTVT.

CDR3 protein: CASSYDDRGAGELFF. The CDR3 nucleotides read TGTGCCAGCAGTTACGACGACAGGGGTGCCGGGGAGCTGTTTTTT. The chain recombines TRBV6-5 with TRBJ2-2; 8 bases fit TRBD1. This CDR3 contains 15 residues. Germline V gene data show CDR1 as MNHEY and CDR2 as SVGAGI. Losses at the gene ends were 2 bases for V and 6 bases for J; bases not matched to a gene: 5.

The CDR3 loop reads CASSLTSGGGYNEQFF. Here the CDR3 DNA reads TGTGCCAGCAGCTTGACTAGCGGGGGGGGATACAATGAGCAGTTCTTC. This chain joins TRBV5-4 and TRBJ2-1, with TRBD2 matching 13 bases. V shed 1 base and J 4 bases; nucleotides not matched to a gene: 2. The CDR3 sequence is 16 residues long. The germline gives CDR1 SGHNT, CDR2 YYREEE (reference sequence).

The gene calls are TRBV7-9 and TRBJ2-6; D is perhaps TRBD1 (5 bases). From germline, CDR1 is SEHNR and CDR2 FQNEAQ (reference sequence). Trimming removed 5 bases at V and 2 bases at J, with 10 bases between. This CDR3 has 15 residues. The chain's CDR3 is CASSVQGPGANVLTF. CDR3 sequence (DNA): TGTGCCAGCAGCGTTCAGGGTCCTGGGGCCAACGTCCTGACTTTC.

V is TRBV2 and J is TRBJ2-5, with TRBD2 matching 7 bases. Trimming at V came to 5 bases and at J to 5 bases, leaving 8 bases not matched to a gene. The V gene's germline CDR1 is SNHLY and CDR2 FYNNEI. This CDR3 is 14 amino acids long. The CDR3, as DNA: TGTGCCAGCAGTTACCGACTAGCTGGGGAGACCCAGTACTTC. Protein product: CASSYRLAGETQYF.

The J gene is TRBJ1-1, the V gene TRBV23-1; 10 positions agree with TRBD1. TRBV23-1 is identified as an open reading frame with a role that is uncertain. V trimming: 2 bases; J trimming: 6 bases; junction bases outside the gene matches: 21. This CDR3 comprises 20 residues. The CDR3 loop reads CASSQEAVTGTGVELAEAFF. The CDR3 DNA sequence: TGCGCCAGCAGTCAAGAAGCAGTTACCGGGACAGGGGTGGAGTTGGCTGAAGCTTTCTTT.

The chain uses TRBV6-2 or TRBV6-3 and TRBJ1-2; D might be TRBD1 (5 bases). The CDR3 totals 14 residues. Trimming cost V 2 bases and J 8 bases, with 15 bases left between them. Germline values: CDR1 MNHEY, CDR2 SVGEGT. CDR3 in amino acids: CASSYGTGREGYTF. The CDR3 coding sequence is TGTGCCAGCAGTTACGGGACGGGCCGGGAGGGCTACACCTTC.

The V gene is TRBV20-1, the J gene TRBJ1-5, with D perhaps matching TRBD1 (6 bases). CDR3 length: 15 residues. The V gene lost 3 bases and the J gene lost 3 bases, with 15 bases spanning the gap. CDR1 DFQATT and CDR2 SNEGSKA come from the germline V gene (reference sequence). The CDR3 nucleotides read TGCAGTGCTAGTGACGGAACAGGGTTCAATCAGCCCCAGCATTTT. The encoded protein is CSASDGTGFNQPQHF.